This T cell receptor (beta chain) was obtained from a study of CD4 T cells in relation to SARS-CoV-2 and coronaviruses (dated by TCRdb to 2020 to 2022). Background for the entire study: The ViraFEST assay cultured PBMCs with antigen for roughly 11 days, then sequenced TCR beta CDR3s to find antigen-specific clonal expansions. An HIV-1 Nef peptide pool or a no-peptide culture served as the negative reference condition. Patient-derived lymphoblastoid cell lines were used to map the HLA restriction of shared crossreactive spike epitopes. Memory CD4+ T cell crossreactivity between SARS-CoV-2 and common cold coronavirus spike proteins was assessed at the TCR clonotype level in the study. The Adaptive Biotechnologies TCR-sequencing kit was used to sequence samples from a few pre-COVID donors and the naive versus memory experiments, while other data came from Illumina-based sequencing. A different TCR-beta assay, based on Illumina, was used to sequence expansion assays from other donors in the study.

As regards this clone: Its specific antigen is unknown. No clone much larger than this one lies a single base away; base qualities are absent.

Study-wide conclusions, independent of this receptor: Because no donor provided both pre-pandemic and post-infection samples, tracing the source of pre-existing responses was limited. Crossreactive clones showed significantly weaker SARS-CoV-2-driven expansion than monoreactive clones, consistent with antigenic imprinting. Crossreactivity analysis centred on spike protein, so crossreactivity against other viral proteins was not assessed. The study was limited by small numbers of patients and tested TCRs. Around 65% of donors had memory CD4+ clonotypes that crossrecognized SARS-CoV-2 and at least one common cold coronavirus spike.

Library creation used the immunoSEQ multiplex PCR assay. The original pipeline was this. During preprocessing, nonproductive sequences were discarded, as were any CDR3s that did not begin with C, did not end with F or W, or were shorter than 7 amino acids. Antigen-specific clonotypes were called with the MANAFEST web app, based on expansion relative to reference and other culture wells. To be counted as positive, a clone had to show significant expansion compared with the reference culture, at an FDR below 0.05, in 2 of 3 replicate wells. To be called positive, a clone also had to show significant expansion compared with every other tandem well and an odds ratio greater than 5. After three terminal residues were trimmed from each end, CDR3 homology was quantified as pairwise Levenshtein distance using the stringdist R package. TCRdb took over this immuneACCESS table, retaining in-frame rearrangements with V and J assigned. Such tables are incomplete; in checked studies, under half of the missing clones stem from an unresolved V gene, and the remainder is unexplained. Clone size and the V and J calls come from that table; the DNA yielded D and trimming. Within this sample are tens of thousands of clones, with around 78% of them counted one time only. The ten largest clones take up about 14% of the sample.

CD4+ T cells from unexposed donors were collected before the COVID-19 pandemic (2011-2018). The EasySep CD4+ T cell isolation kit was used to isolate CD4+ T cells once the cultures had run for roughly 10 days. As cell numbers permitted, CD4+ T cells from unexposed donors were tested for reactivity to SARS-CoV-2 S and N and to four common cold coronavirus spike pools. Each well received over 1.5 million PBMCs, cultured in IMDM supplemented with 5% human AB serum and 9.5 to 10 IU/ml IL-2. Half of the culture medium was replaced with fresh IL-2-containing medium on days 3 and 7. Each peptide culture condition was generally run in triplicate replicate wells. Leukapheresis product for the unexposed donors was bought commercially. Ficoll-Paque PLUS gradient centrifugation was used to isolate PBMCs from either whole blood or leukapheresis product. PBMCs were either cryopreserved at -140 degrees C or used fresh in the expansion assay. The QIAamp Micro DNA Kit was used to extract genomic DNA from the CD4+ T cells.

The CDR3, from cysteine to phenylalanine, totals 13 residues. This entry keeps only the CDR3 DNA: 39 bases, framed from base 1. As encoded in the germline V gene, CDR1 is KGHSH while CDR2 is LQKENI. V gives up 4 bases and J gives up 4 bases, and the segment between their germline ends measures 10 bases. The chain was built from TRBV18 and TRBJ2-5; the D gene cannot be resolved reliably. The sequenced sample was CD4+ T cells from PBMCs, cultured in vitro. The sequence came from a human donor in good health. The base sequence is TGTGCCAGCTCACGAGGCGACGGAGAGACCCAGTACTTC. Its protein product is CASSRGDGETQYF.